A selection of T cell receptor beta chains follows, all from one sample in a study of cytomegalovirus exposure and HLA in healthy donors. Clones were sequenced by immunoSEQ multiplex PCR, and TCRdb holds only the in-frame ones, with some missing. The sample carries some 130,000 clones, 65% to 80% recorded once. The sample comprised PBMCs. The source of these receptors is a human donor in good health. CDR3s include the opening cysteine and the closing phenylalanine or tryptophan. A D gene is named only where the DNA matches it firmly. Clone size, where shown, is once, few, many, or a class for clones that have expanded.

j_gene: TRBJ1-1
d_gene: .
v_gene: TRBV18
abundance: .
CDR3aa: CASSPNRENTEAFF
CDR3nt: TGTGCCAGCTCACCCAACAGGGAGAACACTGAAGCTTTCTTT

j_gene: TRBJ1-2
d_gene: TRBD1
v_gene: TRBV6-5
abundance: .
CDR3aa: CASSQGARGYTF
CDR3nt: TGTGCCAGCAGCCAGGGGGCGAGGGGCTACACCTTC

j_gene: TRBJ2-1
d_gene: .
v_gene: TRBV5-1
abundance: .
CDR3aa: CASSFNNEQFF
CDR3nt: TGCGCCAGCAGCTTTAACAATGAGCAGTTCTTC

j_gene: TRBJ1-4
d_gene: .
v_gene: TRBV28
abundance: .
CDR3aa: CASSKGQAVGEKLFF
CDR3nt: TGTGCCAGCAGCAAGGGGCAGGCGGTTGGTGAAAAACTGTTTTTT

j_gene: TRBJ2-7
d_gene: .
v_gene: TRBV6-1
abundance: few
CDR3aa: CASSEALGAYEQYF
CDR3nt: TGTGCCAGCAGTGAAGCGCTAGGGGCCTACGAGCAGTACTTC

j_gene: TRBJ2-7
d_gene: .
v_gene: TRBV5-6
abundance: few
CDR3aa: CASNHQGRDHEQYF
CDR3nt: TGTGCCAGCAACCATCAGGGCAGGGATCACGAGCAGTACTTC

j_gene: TRBJ1-5
d_gene: TRBD1
v_gene: TRBV10-3
abundance: .
CDR3aa: CAGGTGDSNQPQHF
CDR3nt: TGTGCCGGGGGAACAGGGGATAGCAATCAGCCCCAGCATTTT

j_gene: TRBJ2-1
d_gene: .
v_gene: TRBV29-1
abundance: .
CDR3aa: CSVDRSSYNEQFF
CDR3nt: TGCAGCGTCGATAGGAGCTCCTACAATGAGCAGTTCTTC

j_gene: TRBJ2-7
d_gene: TRBD2
v_gene: TRBV7-9
abundance: .
CDR3aa: CASSPSGSSYEQYF
CDR3nt: TGTGCCAGCAGCCCAAGCGGGAGCTCCTACGAGCAGTACTTC

j_gene: TRBJ2-7
d_gene: .
v_gene: TRBV9
abundance: few
CDR3aa: CASSVGPTPSYEQYF
CDR3nt: TGTGCCAGCAGCGTAGGTCCTACCCCCTCCTACGAGCAGTACTTC

j_gene: TRBJ1-5
d_gene: .
v_gene: TRBV11-2
abundance: .
CDR3aa: CASSLTRNQPQHF
CDR3nt: TGTGCCAGCAGCTTGACAAGGAATCAGCCCCAGCATTTT

j_gene: TRBJ1-5
d_gene: .
v_gene: TRBV5-1
abundance: few
CDR3aa: CASGIGEGQPQHF
CDR3nt: TGCGCCAGCGGTATCGGGGAGGGTCAGCCCCAGCATTTT

j_gene: TRBJ2-7
d_gene: .
v_gene: TRBV4-3
abundance: few
CDR3aa: CASSQEPLNEQYF
CDR3nt: TGCGCCAGCAGCCAAGAGCCCCTAAACGAGCAGTACTTC

j_gene: TRBJ2-7
d_gene: .
v_gene: TRBV27
abundance: .
CDR3aa: CASTVRVGSGLYEQYF
CDR3nt: TGTGCCAGCACCGTTCGGGTAGGTAGCGGCCTCTACGAGCAGTACTTC

j_gene: TRBJ2-3
d_gene: TRBD1
v_gene: TRBV6-5
abundance: .
CDR3aa: CASRDRGPGDTQYF
CDR3nt: TGTGCCAGCAGGGACAGGGGGCCCGGAGATACGCAGTATTTT

j_gene: TRBJ1-1
d_gene: .
v_gene: TRBV9
abundance: .
CDR3aa: CASSVGANTEAFF
CDR3nt: TGTGCCAGCAGCGTAGGGGCGAACACTGAAGCTTTCTTT

j_gene: TRBJ2-3
d_gene: .
v_gene: TRBV6-5
abundance: .
CDR3aa: CASSYSDFPATDTQYF
CDR3nt: TGTGCCAGCAGTTACTCAGACTTCCCGGCCACAGATACGCAGTATTTT

j_gene: TRBJ1-3
d_gene: TRBD1
v_gene: TRBV18
abundance: .
CDR3aa: CASSPGTGAGNTIYF
CDR3nt: TGTGCCAGCTCACCGGGGACAGGGGCTGGAAACACCATATATTTT

j_gene: TRBJ2-7
d_gene: TRBD2
v_gene: TRBV7-8
abundance: .
CDR3aa: CASNPSGNNFYEQYF
CDR3nt: TGTGCCAGCAACCCCAGCGGGAACAACTTCTACGAGCAGTACTTC

j_gene: TRBJ2-7
d_gene: .
v_gene: TRBV6-5
abundance: .
CDR3aa: CASSSTGEQYF
CDR3nt: TGTGCCAGCAGTTCCACGGGCGAGCAGTACTTC

j_gene: TRBJ2-7
d_gene: .
v_gene: TRBV15
abundance: .
CDR3aa: CATSREGGSFEQYF
CDR3nt: TGTGCCACCAGCAGAGAGGGGGGTAGCTTCGAGCAGTACTTC

j_gene: TRBJ2-7
d_gene: TRBD2
v_gene: TRBV19
abundance: .
CDR3aa: CASSPTSGISYEQYF
CDR3nt: TGTGCCAGTAGTCCCACTAGCGGGATCTCCTACGAGCAGTACTTC

j_gene: TRBJ2-6
d_gene: .
v_gene: TRBV10-1
abundance: few
CDR3aa: CAARVGGKVHGGANVLTF
CDR3nt: TGCGCCGCAAGGGTAGGGGGTAAGGTTCATGGAGGGGCCAACGTCCTGACTTTC

j_gene: TRBJ2-7
d_gene: .
v_gene: TRBV5-1
abundance: .
CDR3aa: CASSLEGGAGEQYF
CDR3nt: TGCGCCAGCAGCTTGGAGGGAGGTGCGGGAGAGCAGTACTTC